Listed here is a single TCR beta chain. Its antigen is still unknown. TCRdb keeps only in-frame clones here, not all; method: immunoSEQ multiplex PCR. This sample has fewer than 85,000 clones, with 82% found just once. The sample belongs to a study of OX40 agonist ivuxolimab in advanced cancers. This CDR3 is 16 amino acids long. After removal of 5 bases from V and 3 bases from J, the junction contained 6 bases not matched to a gene. Germline lookup yields CDR1 MDHEN and CDR2 SYDVKM. At cycle 4 day 1, cycle 7 day 1, and baseline, blood was sampled. Study findings and constraints: The study found among the lowest clonal expansion in partial responders at 0.1-3.0 mg/kg. Within 6 weeks, CD4+ and CD8+ blood T cells expanded clonally at 0.1 to 3.0 mg/kg.

Sequences were derived from CD4+ or CD8+ T cells sorted from blood, sampled in a trial of the OX40 agonist ivuxolimab. V usage is TRBV28 and J usage is TRBJ2-2; TRBD1 agrees at 10 bases. The sequence came from an adult with an advanced solid tumor such as melanoma, head and neck, liver or kidney cancer. This chain's CDR3 is CASSPAGTGDTGELFF. The CDR3 DNA reads as TGTGCCAGCAGTCCCGCCGGGACAGGGGACACCGGGGAGCTGTTTTTT.